The present entry profiles one T cell receptor beta chain with its context. The source of the sample is a study of Graves' ophthalmopathy and Graves' hyperthyroidism. Germline CDR1 SNHLY, CDR2 FYNNEI. Trimming shortened V by 5 bases and J by 2 bases, and 11 bases separated the two germline ends. The CDR3 is made up of 14 amino acids. RNA transcripts were the source from which TCR beta CDR3 regions were amplified. Second-round multiplex PCR came after a first-round RT-PCR that employed HTBI primers. MiXCR, applied by TCRdb to the multiplex PCR reads, yields one record per CDR3 protein. This table holds around 600,000 distinct CDR3 sequences, 35% to 50% found once.

The V call is TRBV2, the J call TRBJ2-3, with D unresolved. This receptor was obtained from an adult man with Graves' ophthalmopathy. Input material: peripheral blood. The CDR3 sequence is CASSLRGDTDTQYF. The CDR3 coding sequence is TGTGCCAGCAGTTTGCGCGGAGACACAGATACGCAGTATTTT.